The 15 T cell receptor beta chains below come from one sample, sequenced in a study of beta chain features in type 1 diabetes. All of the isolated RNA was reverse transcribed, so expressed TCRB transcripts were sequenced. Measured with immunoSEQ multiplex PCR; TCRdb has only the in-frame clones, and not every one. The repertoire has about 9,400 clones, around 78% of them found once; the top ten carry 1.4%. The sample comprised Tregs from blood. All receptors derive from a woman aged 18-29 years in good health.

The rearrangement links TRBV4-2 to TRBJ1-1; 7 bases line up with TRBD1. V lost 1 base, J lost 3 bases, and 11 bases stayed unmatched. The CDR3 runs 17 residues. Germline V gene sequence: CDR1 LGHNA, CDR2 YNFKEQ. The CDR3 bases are TGTGCCAGCAGCCAAGGGACCTCGGCAGGGGGTTACACTGAAGCTTTCTTT. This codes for CASSQGTSAGGYTEAFF.

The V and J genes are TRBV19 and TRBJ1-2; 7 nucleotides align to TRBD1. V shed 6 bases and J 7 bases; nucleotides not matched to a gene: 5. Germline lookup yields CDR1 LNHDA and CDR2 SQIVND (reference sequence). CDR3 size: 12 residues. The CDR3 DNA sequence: TGTGCCAGTAGCGGAGACAGGGCTGGCTACACCTTC. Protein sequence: CASSGDRAGYTF.

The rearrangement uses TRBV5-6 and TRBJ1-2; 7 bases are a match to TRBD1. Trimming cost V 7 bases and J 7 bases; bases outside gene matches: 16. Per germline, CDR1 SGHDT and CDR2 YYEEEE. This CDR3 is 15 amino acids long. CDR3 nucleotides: TGTGCCAGCGGTCGTCGGACAGGCGGCAACCCTGGCTACACCTTC. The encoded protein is CASGRRTGGNPGYTF.

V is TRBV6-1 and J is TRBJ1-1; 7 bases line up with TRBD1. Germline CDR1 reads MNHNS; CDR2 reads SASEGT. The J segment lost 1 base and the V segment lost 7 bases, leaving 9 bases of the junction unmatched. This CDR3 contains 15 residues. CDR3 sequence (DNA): TGTGCCAGCATCGACGGGACAGTTTCGAACACTGAAGCTTTCTTT. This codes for CASIDGTVSNTEAFF.

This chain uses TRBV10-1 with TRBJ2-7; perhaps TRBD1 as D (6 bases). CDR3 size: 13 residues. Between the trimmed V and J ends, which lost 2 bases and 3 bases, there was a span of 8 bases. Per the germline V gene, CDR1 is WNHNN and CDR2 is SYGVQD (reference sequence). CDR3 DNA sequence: TGCGCCAGCAGTGAGGTGGACAGCTACGAGCAGTACTTC. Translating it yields CASSEVDSYEQYF.

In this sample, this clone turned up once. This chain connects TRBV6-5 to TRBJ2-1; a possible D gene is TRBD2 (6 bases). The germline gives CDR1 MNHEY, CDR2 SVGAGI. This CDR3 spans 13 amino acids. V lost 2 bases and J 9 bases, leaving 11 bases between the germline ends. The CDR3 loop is CASSYLSGGEQFF. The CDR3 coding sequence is TGTGCCAGCAGTTACCTGTCCGGGGGTGAGCAGTTCTTC.

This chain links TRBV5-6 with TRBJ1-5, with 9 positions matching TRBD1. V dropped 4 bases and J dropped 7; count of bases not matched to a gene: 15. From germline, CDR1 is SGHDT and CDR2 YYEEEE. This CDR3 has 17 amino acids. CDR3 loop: CASSRGPPGQGLQPQHF. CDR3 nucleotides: TGTGCCAGCAGCCGAGGCCCTCCGGGACAGGGTCTCCAGCCCCAGCATTTT.

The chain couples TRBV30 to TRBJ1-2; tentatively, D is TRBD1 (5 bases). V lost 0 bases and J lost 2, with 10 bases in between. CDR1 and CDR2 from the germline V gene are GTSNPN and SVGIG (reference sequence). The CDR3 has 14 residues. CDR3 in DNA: TGTGCCTGGAGTGTATTAGCAGGGAACTATGGCTACACCTTC. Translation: CAWSVLAGNYGYTF.

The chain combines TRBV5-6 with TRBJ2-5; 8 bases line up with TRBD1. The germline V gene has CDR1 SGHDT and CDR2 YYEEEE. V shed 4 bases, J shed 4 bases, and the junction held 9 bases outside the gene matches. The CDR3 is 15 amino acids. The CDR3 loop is CASSPNPGGGETQYF. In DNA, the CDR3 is TGTGCCAGCAGCCCCAACCCAGGGGGCGGAGAGACCCAGTACTTC. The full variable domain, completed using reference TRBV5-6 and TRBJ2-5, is DAGVTQSPTHLIKTRGQQVTLRCSPKSGHDTVSWYQQALGQGPQFIFQYYEEEERQRGNFPDRFSGHQFPNYSSELNVNALLLGDSALYLCASSPNPGGGETQYFGPGTRLLVL.

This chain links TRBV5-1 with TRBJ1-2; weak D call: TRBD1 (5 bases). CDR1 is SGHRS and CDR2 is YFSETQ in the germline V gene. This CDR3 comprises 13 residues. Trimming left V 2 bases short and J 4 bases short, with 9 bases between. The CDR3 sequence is CASSLQASYGYTF. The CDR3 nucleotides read TGCGCCAGCAGCTTACAGGCCAGCTATGGCTACACCTTC.

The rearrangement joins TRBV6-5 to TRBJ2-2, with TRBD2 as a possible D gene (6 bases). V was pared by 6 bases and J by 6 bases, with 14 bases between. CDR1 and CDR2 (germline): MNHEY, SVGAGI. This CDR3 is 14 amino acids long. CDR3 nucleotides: TGTGCCAGCAGAGCAGCATGGGGGGCCGGGGAGCTGTTTTTT. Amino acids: CASRAAWGAGELFF.

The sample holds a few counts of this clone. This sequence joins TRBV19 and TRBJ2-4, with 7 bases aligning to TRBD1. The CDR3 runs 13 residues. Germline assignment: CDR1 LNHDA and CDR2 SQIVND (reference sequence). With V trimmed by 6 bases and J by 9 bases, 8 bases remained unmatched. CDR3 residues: CASSRQGPGIQYF. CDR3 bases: TGTGCCAGTAGCCGACAGGGTCCGGGCATTCAGTACTTC.

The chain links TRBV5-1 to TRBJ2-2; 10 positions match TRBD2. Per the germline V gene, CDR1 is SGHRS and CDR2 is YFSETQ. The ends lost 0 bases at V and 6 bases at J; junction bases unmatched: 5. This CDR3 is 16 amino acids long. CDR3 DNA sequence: TGCGCCAGCAGCTTGGACCTAGCGGGAGAGGCCGGGGAGCTGTTTTTT. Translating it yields CASSLDLAGEAGELFF. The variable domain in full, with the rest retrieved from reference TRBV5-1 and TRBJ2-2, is KAGVTQTPRYLIKTRGQQVTLSCSPISGHRSVSWYQQTPGQGLQFLFEYFSETQRNKGNFPGRFSGRQFSNSRSEMNVSTLELGDSALYLCASSLDLAGEAGELFFGEGSRLTVL.

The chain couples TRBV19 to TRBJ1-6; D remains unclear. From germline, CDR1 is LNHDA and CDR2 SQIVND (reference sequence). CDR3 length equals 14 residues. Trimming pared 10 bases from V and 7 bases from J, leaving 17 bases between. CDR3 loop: CATNRGEPNSPLHF. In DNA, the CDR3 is TGTGCCACCAATCGGGGAGAACCAAATTCACCCCTCCACTTT.

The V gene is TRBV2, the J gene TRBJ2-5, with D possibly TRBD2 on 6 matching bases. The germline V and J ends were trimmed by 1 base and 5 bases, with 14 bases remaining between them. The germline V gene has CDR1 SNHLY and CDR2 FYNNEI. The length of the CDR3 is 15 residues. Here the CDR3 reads CASSEEGGARETQYF. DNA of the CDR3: TGTGCCAGCAGTGAAGAAGGCGGGGCACGGGAGACCCAGTACTTC.